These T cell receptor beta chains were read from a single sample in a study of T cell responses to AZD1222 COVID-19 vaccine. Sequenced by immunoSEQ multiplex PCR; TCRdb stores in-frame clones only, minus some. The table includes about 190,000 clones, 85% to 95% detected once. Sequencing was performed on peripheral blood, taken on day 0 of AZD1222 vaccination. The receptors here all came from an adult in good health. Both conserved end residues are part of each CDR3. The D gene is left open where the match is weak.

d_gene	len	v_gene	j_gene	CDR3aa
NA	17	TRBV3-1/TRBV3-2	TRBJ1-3	CASSQDRRGSGGNTIYF
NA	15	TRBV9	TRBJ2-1	CASSVRGAEDNEQFF
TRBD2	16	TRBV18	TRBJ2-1	CASSPITSGGSDEQFF
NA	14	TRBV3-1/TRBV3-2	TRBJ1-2	CASSHSYQIYGYTF
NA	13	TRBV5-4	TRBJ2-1	CASSDRNYNEQFF
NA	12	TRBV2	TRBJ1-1	CASRLMNTEAFF
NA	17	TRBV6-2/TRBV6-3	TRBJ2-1	CASSDDSPVISYNEQFF
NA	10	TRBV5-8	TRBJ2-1	CASSLAQPIF
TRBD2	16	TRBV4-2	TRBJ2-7	CASSQDRSSGDYEQYF
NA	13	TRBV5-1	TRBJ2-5	CASSLGRQETQYF
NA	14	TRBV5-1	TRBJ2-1	CASSYPGSYNEQFF